The clone carrying this T cell receptor (beta chain) was seen only once. CDR3 length equals 21 residues. V trimming: 3 bases; J trimming: 4 bases; junction bases outside the gene matches: 20. Germline CDR1 reads SGHKS; CDR2 reads YYEKEE (reference sequence). Constant-region reverse primers amplified full-length variable regions, followed by semi-nested Nested Universal Primer A PCR. TCRdb passed the 5' RACE reads through MiXCR, listing each CDR3 protein once. The sample yields more than 45,000 distinct CDR3 sequences, 25% to 30% seen once. V is TRBV5-5 and J is TRBJ2-6; 9 positions agree with TRBD1. This TCR derives from a female donor with breast cancer. Sequenced sample: tumor-infiltrating memory CD4+ T cells sorted from the breast tumor. Subset here: memory CD4+ T cells, CD4+CD45RO+CD25-. The CDR3 loop reads CASSSRGSRGQGQSGANVLTF. The CDR3 nucleotides read TGTGCCAGCAGCTCCCGTGGGAGCCGGGGACAGGGACAGTCAGGGGCCAACGTCCTGACTTTC.